This T cell receptor (beta chain) was sequenced during a study of PD-L1 blockade in urothelial cancer. Study-wide background: Patients' prior chemotherapy regimens numbered 0 to 3.

All patients handed over anywhere from 1 to 8 samples, pretreatment and on-treatment. TCR analog templates of synthetic origin were spiked into each PCR. Some clones are missing from TCRdb's copy, which holds only in-frame ones; the method was immunoSEQ multiplex PCR. The sample lists about 88,000 clones; approximately 90% were seen once. Germline V gives CDR1 SGHRS, CDR2 YFSETQ. The CDR3 has 13 residues. Trimming stripped 7 bases from V and 1 base from J, with 11 bases between. The rearrangement uses TRBV5-1 and TRBJ1-2, with D unresolved. This TCR came from a man in his sixties with urothelial cancer. The sample consisted of PBMCs, taken around atezolizumab (anti-PD-L1) treatment. The CDR3 here is CASGQVNNYGYTF. CDR3 coding DNA: TGCGCCAGCGGTCAGGTGAATAACTATGGCTACACCTTC.